This T cell receptor (beta chain) was observed in a study of T cell responses to AZD1222 COVID-19 vaccine. This table comes from immunoSEQ multiplex PCR, and its TCRdb copy is limited to in-frame clones, with some not included. The table records roughly 100,000 clones, 85% to 90% of them present only once. This CDR3 spans 14 amino acids. The V gene end was trimmed by 6 bases and the J gene end by 8 bases; junction bases not matched to a gene: 11. Germline loops: CDR1 KGHSH, CDR2 LQKENI. This receptor was identified in an adult in good health. The sequencing used peripheral blood, collected on day 0 of AZD1222 vaccination. V and J are TRBV18 and TRBJ1-2; 8 positions agree with TRBD1. The CDR3 DNA reads TGTGCCAGCTCCGATAGAGACAGGGGTTACGGCTACACCTTC. The encoded protein is CASSDRDRGYGYTF.